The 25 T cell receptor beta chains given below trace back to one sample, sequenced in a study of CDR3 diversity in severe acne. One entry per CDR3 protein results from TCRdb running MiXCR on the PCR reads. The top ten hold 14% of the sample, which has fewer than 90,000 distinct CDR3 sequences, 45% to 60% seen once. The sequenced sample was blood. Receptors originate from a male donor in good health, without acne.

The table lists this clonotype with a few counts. The CDR3 DNA sequence: TGTGCCAGCAGCTTTAGGCTCGGCGGTATCACTGAAGCTTTCTTT. It yields the protein CASSFRLGGITEAFF. The chain joins TRBV7-9 to TRBJ1-1; D unresolved. The CDR3 runs to 15 residues. Germline V lookup: CDR1 SEHNR, CDR2 FQNEAQ (reference sequence). Trimming took off 3 bases at V and 4 bases at J, with 15 bases between the two ends.

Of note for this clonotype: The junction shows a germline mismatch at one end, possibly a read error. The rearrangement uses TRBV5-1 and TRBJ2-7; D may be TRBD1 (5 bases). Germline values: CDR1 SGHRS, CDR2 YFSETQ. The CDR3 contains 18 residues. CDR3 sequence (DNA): TGCGCCGGCAGCTTGCCGGCGACTGGGGCCCAAACCTACAACGAGCAGTACTTC. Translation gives CAGSLPATGAQTYNEQYF.

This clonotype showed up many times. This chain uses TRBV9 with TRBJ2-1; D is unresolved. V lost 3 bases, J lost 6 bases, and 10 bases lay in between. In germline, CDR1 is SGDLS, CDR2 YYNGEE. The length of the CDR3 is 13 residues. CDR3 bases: TGTGCCAGCAGCGCTTCCCCGTCCAATGAGCAGTTCTTC. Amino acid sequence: CASSASPSNEQFF.

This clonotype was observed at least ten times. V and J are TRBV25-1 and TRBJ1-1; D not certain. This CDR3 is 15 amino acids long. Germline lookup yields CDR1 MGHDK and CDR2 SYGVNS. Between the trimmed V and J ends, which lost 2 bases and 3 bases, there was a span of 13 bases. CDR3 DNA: TGTGCCAGCAGTGAAGGCGGAGGGCCCTACACTGAAGCTTTCTTT. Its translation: CASSEGGGPYTEAFF. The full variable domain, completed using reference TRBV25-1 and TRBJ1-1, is EADIYQTPRYLVIGTGKKITLECSQTMGHDKMYWYQQDPGMELHLIHYSYGVNSTEKGDLSSESTVSRIRTEHFPLTLESARPSHTSQYLCASSEGGGPYTEAFFGQGTRLTVV.

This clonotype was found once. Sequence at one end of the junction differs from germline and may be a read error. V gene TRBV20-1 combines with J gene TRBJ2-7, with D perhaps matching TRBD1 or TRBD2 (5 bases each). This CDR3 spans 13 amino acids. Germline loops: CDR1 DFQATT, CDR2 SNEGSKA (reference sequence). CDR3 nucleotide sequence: TGCAGTGCCCCACGGGACGGTGCCTACGGGCAGTACTTC. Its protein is CSAPRDGAYGQYF.

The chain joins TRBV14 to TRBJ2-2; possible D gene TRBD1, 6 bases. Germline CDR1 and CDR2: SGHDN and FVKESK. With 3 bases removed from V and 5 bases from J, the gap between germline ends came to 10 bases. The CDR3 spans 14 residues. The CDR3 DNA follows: TGTGCCAGCAGCCACTGGGGGCGAACCGGGGAGCTGTTTTTT. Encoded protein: CASSHWGRTGELFF. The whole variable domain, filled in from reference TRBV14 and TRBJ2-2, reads EAGVTQFPSHSVIEKGQTVTLRCDPISGHDNLYWYRRVMGKEIKFLLHFVKESKQDESGMPNNRFLAERTGGTYSTLKVQPAELEDSGVYFCASSHWGRTGELFFGEGSRLTVL.

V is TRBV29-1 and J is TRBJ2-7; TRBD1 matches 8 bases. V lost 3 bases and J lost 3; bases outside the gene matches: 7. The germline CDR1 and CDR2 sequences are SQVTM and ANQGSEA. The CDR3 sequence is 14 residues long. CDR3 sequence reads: CSVEKQGASYEQYF. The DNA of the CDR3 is TGCAGCGTTGAGAAGCAGGGGGCTAGCTACGAGCAGTACTTC.

The CDR3 DNA follows: TGTGCCAGCAGTGTTGACTGGCTTGAGAAACTGTTTTTT. Its translation is CASSVDWLEKLFF. This chain links TRBV6-1 with TRBJ1-4; D uncertain. Germline CDR1 MNHNS, CDR2 SASEGT. The CDR3 runs 13 residues. Trimming removed 4 bases at V and 11 bases at J, with 14 bases between.

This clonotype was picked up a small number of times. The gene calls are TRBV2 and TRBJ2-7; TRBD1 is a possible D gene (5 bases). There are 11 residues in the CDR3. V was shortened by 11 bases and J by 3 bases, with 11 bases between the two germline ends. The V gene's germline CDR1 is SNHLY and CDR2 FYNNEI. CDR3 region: CAGGQSYEQYF. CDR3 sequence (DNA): TGTGCCGGTGGACAAAGCTACGAGCAGTACTTC. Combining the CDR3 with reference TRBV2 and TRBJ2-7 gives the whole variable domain EPEVTQTPSHQVTQMGQEVILRCVPISNHLYFYWYRQILGQKVEFLVSFYNNEISEKSEIFDDQFSVERPDGSNFTLKIRSTKLEDSAMYFCAGGQSYEQYFGPGTRLTVT.

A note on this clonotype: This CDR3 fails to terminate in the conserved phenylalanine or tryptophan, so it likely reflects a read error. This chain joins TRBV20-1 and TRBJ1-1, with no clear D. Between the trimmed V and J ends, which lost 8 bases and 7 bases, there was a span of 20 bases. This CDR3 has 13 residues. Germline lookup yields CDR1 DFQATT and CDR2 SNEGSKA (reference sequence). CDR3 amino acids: CSLPPRGRNEAFS. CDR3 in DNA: TGCAGTCTCCCACCACGGGGAAGAAATGAAGCTTTCTCT.

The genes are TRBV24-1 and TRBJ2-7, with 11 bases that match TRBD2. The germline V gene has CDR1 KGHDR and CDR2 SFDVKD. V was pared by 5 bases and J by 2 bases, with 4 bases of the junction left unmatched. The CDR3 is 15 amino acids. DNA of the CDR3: TGTGCCACCAGTGCCGGGACTAGCGGAACCTACGAGCAGTACTTC. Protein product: CATSAGTSGTYEQYF.

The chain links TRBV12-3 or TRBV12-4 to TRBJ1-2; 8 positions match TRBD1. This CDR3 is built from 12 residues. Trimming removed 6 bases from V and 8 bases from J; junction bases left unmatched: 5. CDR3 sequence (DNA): TGTGCCAGCAGCAGGACAGGGCGAGGCTACACCTTC. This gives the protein CASSRTGRGYTF.

The CDR3 loop is CASTSNTDSLPTF. The CDR3 nucleotides are TGTGCCAGCACGTCTAACACGGATTCATTGCCCACCTTC. The chain has TRBV11-3 and TRBJ1-2; D ambiguous. The CDR3 consists of 13 residues. V gave up 7 bases and J gave up 13 bases, with 22 bases separating them. Germline V lookup: CDR1 SGHNT, CDR2 YENEEA.

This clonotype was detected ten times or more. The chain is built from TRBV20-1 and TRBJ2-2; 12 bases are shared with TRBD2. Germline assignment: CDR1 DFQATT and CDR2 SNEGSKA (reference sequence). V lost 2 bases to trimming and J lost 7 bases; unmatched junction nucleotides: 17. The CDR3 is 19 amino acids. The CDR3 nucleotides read TGCAGTGCTAGACCTTGGGAATGGGCTAGCGGGGGGGCGGTCGGGGAGCTGTTTTTT. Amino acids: CSARPWEWASGGAVGELFF.

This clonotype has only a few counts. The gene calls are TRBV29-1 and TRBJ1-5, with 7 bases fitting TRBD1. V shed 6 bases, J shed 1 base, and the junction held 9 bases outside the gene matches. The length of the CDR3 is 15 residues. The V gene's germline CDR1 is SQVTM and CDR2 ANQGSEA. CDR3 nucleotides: TGCAGCGTGGGAGAGACAGGGTTGAGCAATCAGCCCCAGCATTTT. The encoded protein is CSVGETGLSNQPQHF.

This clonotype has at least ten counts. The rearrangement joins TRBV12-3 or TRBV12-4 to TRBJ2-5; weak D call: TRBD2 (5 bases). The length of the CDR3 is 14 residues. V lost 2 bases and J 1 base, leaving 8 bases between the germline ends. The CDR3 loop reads CASSLPSSQETQYF. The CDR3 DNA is TGTGCCAGCAGTTTACCTAGCAGCCAAGAGACCCAGTACTTC.

The CDR3 reads CASSLDRAPGDSPLHF. CDR3 DNA sequence: TGTGCCAGCAGTTTGGACAGGGCACCGGGGGATTCACCCCTCCACTTT. The chain links TRBV12-3 or TRBV12-4 to TRBJ1-6; 8 nucleotides agree with TRBD1. J was trimmed by 8 bases and V by 3 bases; bases with no gene match: 9. The CDR3 covers 16 residues.

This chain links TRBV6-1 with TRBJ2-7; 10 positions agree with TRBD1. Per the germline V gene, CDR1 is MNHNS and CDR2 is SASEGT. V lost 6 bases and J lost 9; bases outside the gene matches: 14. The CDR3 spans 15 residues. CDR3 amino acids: CASRKPGQGIWGQYF. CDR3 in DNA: TGTGCCAGCAGAAAACCGGGACAGGGGATCTGGGGGCAGTACTTC.

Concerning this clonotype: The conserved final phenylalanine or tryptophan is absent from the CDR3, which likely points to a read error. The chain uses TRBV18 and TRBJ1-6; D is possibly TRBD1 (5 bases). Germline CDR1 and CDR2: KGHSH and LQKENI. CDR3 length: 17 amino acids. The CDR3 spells CASSPLIPGRVASSLHL. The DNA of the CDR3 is TGTGCCAGCTCACCACTAATTCCGGGACGGGTGGCTTCATCCCTCCACCTT.

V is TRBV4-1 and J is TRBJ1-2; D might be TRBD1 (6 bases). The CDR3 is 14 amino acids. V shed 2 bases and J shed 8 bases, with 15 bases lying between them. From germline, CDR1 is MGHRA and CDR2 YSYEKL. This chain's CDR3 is CASSQLGDIRGYTF. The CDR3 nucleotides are TGCGCCAGCAGCCAACTGGGGGACATCCGGGGCTACACCTTC.

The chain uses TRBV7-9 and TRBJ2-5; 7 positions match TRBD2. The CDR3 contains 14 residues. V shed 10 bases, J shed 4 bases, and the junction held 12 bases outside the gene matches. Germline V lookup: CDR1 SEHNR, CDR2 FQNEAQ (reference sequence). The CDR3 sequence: CATDRGGSAETQYF. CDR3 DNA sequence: TGTGCCACGGACCGCGGCGGGAGCGCAGAGACCCAGTACTTC.

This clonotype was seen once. CDR3 DNA: TGTGCCAGCAGTTTATCGAGGGACTATCTACCGGTAGATGAGCAGTTCTTC. This codes for CASSLSRDYLPVDEQFF. The chain uses TRBV12-3 or TRBV12-4 and TRBJ2-1; 7 bases match TRBD2. V shed 2 bases, J shed 8 bases, and the junction held 15 bases outside the gene matches. The CDR3 has 17 amino acids.

The CDR3 nucleotides read TGTGCCAGCAGTTTAAGCGGGGGGCCCTCAGTGTACAATGAGCAGTTCTTC. Protein sequence: CASSLSGGPSVYNEQFF. The chain has TRBV27 and TRBJ2-1; the match to TRBD2 covers 9 bases. From germline, CDR1 is MNHEY and CDR2 SMNVEV (reference sequence). J gave up 4 bases and V 2 bases, and 9 bases lay outside the gene matches. There are 17 residues in the CDR3.

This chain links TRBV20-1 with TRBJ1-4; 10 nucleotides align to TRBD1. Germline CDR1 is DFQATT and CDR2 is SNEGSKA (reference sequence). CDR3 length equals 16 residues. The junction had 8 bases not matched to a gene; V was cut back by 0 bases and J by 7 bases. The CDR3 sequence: CSARDPVTGGTEKLFF. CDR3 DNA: TGCAGTGCTAGAGACCCCGTGACAGGGGGCACTGAAAAACTGTTTTTT.

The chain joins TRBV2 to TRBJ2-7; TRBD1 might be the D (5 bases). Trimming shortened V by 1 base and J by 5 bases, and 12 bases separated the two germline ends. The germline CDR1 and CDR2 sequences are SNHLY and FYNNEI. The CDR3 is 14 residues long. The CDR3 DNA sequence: TGTGCCAGCAGTGAAGACAGGAAAAACCACGAGCAGTACTTC. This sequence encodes CASSEDRKNHEQYF.